What follows are 20 T cell receptor beta chains derived from one specimen sequenced in a study of beta chain features in type 1 diabetes. Expressed TCRB transcripts were sequenced, since all the RNA that had been isolated was reverse transcribed. Repertoires were generated with immunoSEQ multiplex PCR, while TCRdb's copy carries only in-frame clones and drops some. The sample consists of under 400,000 clones, roughly a fifth of them appearing once. Sequencing input: naive CD4+ T cells from blood. Receptors originate from a woman between 18 and 29 years old in good health.

This clone was picked up a small number of times. The J gene is TRBJ2-5, the V gene TRBV5-1; weak D call: TRBD1 (6 bases). The germline CDR1 and CDR2 sequences are SGHRS and YFSETQ. V dropped 4 bases and J dropped 3 bases, with 10 bases sitting between them. This CDR3 region has 13 residues. The CDR3 DNA reads as TGCGCCAGCAGCCCCGGACAGAAAGAGACCCAGTACTTC. Translation: CASSPGQKETQYF. Using reference TRBV5-1 and TRBJ2-5 for the parts outside the CDR3, the full variable domain is KAGVTQTPRYLIKTRGQQVTLSCSPISGHRSVSWYQQTPGQGLQFLFEYFSETQRNKGNFPGRFSGRQFSNSRSEMNVSTLELGDSALYLCASSPGQKETQYFGPGTRLLVL.

This rearrangement joins TRBV11-2 to TRBJ2-5, with 10 bases identical to TRBD2. V shed 4 bases and J 5 bases; nucleotides not matched to a gene: 7. Germline CDR1 reads SGHAT; CDR2 reads FQNNGV. The CDR3 consists of 15 residues. The CDR3 DNA reads TGTGCCAGCAGCTCAGGGAGCGGGGGGGCCGAGACCCAGTACTTC. Translating it yields CASSSGSGGAETQYF.

V is TRBV11-2 and J is TRBJ2-1; 14 bases map to TRBD2. The germline gives CDR1 SGHAT, CDR2 FQNNGV. The V segment lost 5 bases and the J segment 7 bases; nucleotides outside the gene matches: 4. The CDR3 runs 15 residues. The CDR3 loop reads CASSRLAGGPNEQFF. The CDR3 DNA reads as TGTGCCAGCAGCCGACTAGCGGGAGGGCCAAATGAGCAGTTCTTC.

The table lists this clone with a few counts. The gene calls are TRBV25-1 and TRBJ2-3, with D tentatively TRBD2 (6 bases). Per the germline V gene, CDR1 is MGHDK and CDR2 is SYGVNS. This CDR3 has 14 residues. Trimming left V 4 bases short and J 3 bases short, with 11 bases between. In nucleotides, the CDR3 is TGTGCCAGCAGTGTTAGCGGAGGGACAGATACGCAGTATTTT. Protein product: CASSVSGGTDTQYF.

This chain links TRBV7-8 with TRBJ2-3, with 8 bases matching TRBD1. V was pared by 6 bases and J by 1 base, with 0 bases of the junction left unmatched. Germline V lookup: CDR1 SGHVS, CDR2 FQNEAQ. This CDR3 has 13 residues. The CDR3 DNA sequence: TGTGCCAGCAGGGACAGGGGCACAGATACGCAGTATTTT. It translates to CASRDRGTDTQYF.

This sequence joins TRBV30 and TRBJ2-3, with a weak D call TRBD2 (5 bases). Trimming removed 3 bases at V and 2 bases at J, with 6 bases between. CDR3 length equals 12 residues. From germline, CDR1 is GTSNPN and CDR2 SVGIG (reference sequence). CDR3 amino acids: CAWRLVTDTQYF. Here the CDR3 DNA reads TGTGCCTGGAGACTAGTCACAGATACGCAGTATTTT.

V and J are TRBV4-2 and TRBJ2-7; TRBD1 matches 10 bases. CDR3 size: 15 residues. Germline CDR1 LGHNA, CDR2 YNFKEQ. V lost 4 bases and J lost 2; bases outside the gene matches: 5. The CDR3 bases are TGTGCCAGCAGCCGCGACGGGACAGGGGCCTACGAGCAGTACTTC. Translation gives CASSRDGTGAYEQYF.

The genes are TRBV5-1 and TRBJ2-7, with D possibly matching TRBD2 (6 bases). Per germline, CDR1 SGHRS and CDR2 YFSETQ. The CDR3 length is 12 residues. The ends were cut back, 4 bases at V and 7 bases at J, with 12 bases in the middle. In DNA form, the CDR3 reads TGCGCCAGCAGCCCGCACGGGGGTGAGCAGTACTTC. It codes for CASSPHGGEQYF.

The table lists this clone with a few counts. The chain combines TRBV29-1 with TRBJ2-3, with D unresolved. Germline V lookup: CDR1 SQVTM, CDR2 ANQGSEA. V was clipped by 4 bases and J by 0 bases, with 8 bases between them. The CDR3 is made up of 13 amino acids. The CDR3, as DNA: TGCAGCGTTGGAGAGGCTAGCACAGATACGCAGTATTTT. Protein product: CSVGEASTDTQYF.

In its sample, this clone was seen once. V is TRBV5-1 and J is TRBJ2-5, with TRBD2 as a possible D gene (6 bases). The V end lost 0 bases, the J end lost 9 bases, and 18 bases lay between the germline ends. CDR1 and CDR2 (germline): SGHRS, YFSETQ. This CDR3 has 15 residues. The CDR3 reads CASSLEGLAGRAQYF. CDR3 nucleotides: TGCGCCAGCAGCTTGGAGGGACTCGCAGGACGGGCCCAGTACTTC.

The genes are TRBV11-3 and TRBJ2-3, with 7 bases lining up with TRBD1. The CDR3 spans 14 residues. Germline CDR1 SGHNT, CDR2 YENEEA. J gave up 2 bases and V 6 bases, and 5 bases lay outside the gene matches. The CDR3 region is CASRRDSDTDTQYF. The DNA of the CDR3 is TGTGCCAGCAGACGGGACAGCGACACAGATACGCAGTATTTT.

This clone was counted once. The rearrangement links TRBV4-1 to TRBJ2-7, with D possibly being TRBD2 (6 bases). The germline CDR1 and CDR2 sequences are MGHRA and YSYEKL. V dropped 1 base and J dropped 7 bases, with 23 bases sitting between them. The CDR3 totals 17 residues. The CDR3 sequence is CASSQGKLGLPQGEQYF. CDR3 DNA: TGCGCCAGCAGCCAAGGGAAACTGGGACTCCCCCAAGGGGAGCAGTACTTC.

The chain combines TRBV6-5 with TRBJ2-5, with a weak D call TRBD2 (6 bases). The germline V gene has CDR1 MNHEY and CDR2 SVGAGI. CDR3 size: 14 residues. V dropped 9 bases and J dropped 1 base, with 15 bases sitting between them. CDR3 sequence reads: CASSPGLTQETQYF. The CDR3 nucleotides are TGTGCCAGTTCCCCGGGACTCACCCAAGAGACCCAGTACTTC.

This clone has a handful of counts. V is TRBV30 and J is TRBJ2-2; tentatively, D is TRBD2 (5 bases). Trimming cost V 7 bases and J 1 base, with 13 bases left between them. Germline V CDR1 and CDR2: GTSNPN, SVGIG (reference sequence). The CDR3 runs to 14 residues. This CDR3 reads CASSREGNTGELFF. For the CDR3, the DNA is TGTGCCTCCTCCCGGGAAGGGAACACCGGGGAGCTGTTTTTT.

This clone was seen only a few times. The rearrangement links TRBV7-3 to TRBJ2-3; possible D gene TRBD2, 7 bases. Germline V CDR1 and CDR2: SGHTA, FQGTGA. This CDR3 contains 14 residues. The V end lost 4 bases, the J end lost 1 base, and 9 bases lay between the germline ends. CDR3 sequence: CASSSGGRTDTQYF. Here the CDR3 DNA reads TGTGCCAGCAGCTCGGGGGGCCGCACAGATACGCAGTATTTT.

This chain links TRBV28 with TRBJ2-2; 7 bases agree with TRBD1. Germline V gene data show CDR1 as MDHEN and CDR2 as SYDVKM. Losses at the gene ends were 6 bases for V and 5 bases for J; bases not matched to a gene: 9. The CDR3 runs to 15 residues. DNA of the CDR3: TGTGCCAGCAGCAAAGGGGGCGAGGGGACCGGGGAGCTGTTTTTT. Its protein is CASSKGGEGTGELFF.

The rearrangement uses TRBV2 and TRBJ1-4, with a weak D call TRBD1 (6 bases). Between the trimmed V and J ends, which lost 4 bases and 0 bases, there was a span of 15 bases. The CDR3 covers 17 residues. Germline V gene lookup returns CDR1 SNHLY and CDR2 FYNNEI. The DNA for the CDR3 is TGTGCCAGCAGTGGTTGGCAGGGGATCTCAACTAATGAAAAACTGTTTTTT. Translated: CASSGWQGISTNEKLFF.

The chain recombines TRBV21-1 with TRBJ1-2; the table assigns TRBD1, which was not confirmed against the DNA. TRBV21-1 is given as a pseudogene. This CDR3 region has 10 residues. Here the CDR3 reads CASSGRDRVF. In nucleotides, the CDR3 is TGTGCCAGCAGCGGTCGGGACAGAGTCTTC.

This clone was observed a handful of times. The chain combines TRBV29-1 with TRBJ1-5, with D maybe TRBD1 (5 bases). Germline V gives CDR1 SQVTM, CDR2 ANQGSEA. V lost 4 bases and J 3 bases, leaving 13 bases between the germline ends. The CDR3 covers 14 residues. The CDR3 sequence: CSVAGEGSNQPQHF. In DNA, the CDR3 is TGCAGCGTTGCGGGGGAAGGGTCCAATCAGCCCCAGCATTTT.

The V call is TRBV6-5, the J call TRBJ1-4; no definite D call. The V end was cut by 5 bases, the J end by 8 bases, with 9 bases between. The CDR3 contains 12 residues. Germline V gives CDR1 MNHEY, CDR2 SVGAGI. CDR3 protein: CASSVTGEKLFF. DNA of the CDR3: TGTGCCAGCAGTGTAACGGGGGAAAAACTGTTTTTT.